This TCR beta chain stems from a study of beta chain features in type 1 diabetes. Looking at the study overall: Cell yields, age and gender were similar between patients and healthy donors.

cDNA synthesis used the whole RNA isolate, giving expressed TCRB sequences. Sequenced by immunoSEQ multiplex PCR; TCRdb stores in-frame clones only, minus some. The data show around 350,000 clones, with roughly 12% seen just once and roughly 0.017% held by the top ten. This clone was recorded a few times. Its antigen is currently unknown. Over 95% purity was reached by all sorted populations. General study points: Diminished insertions and augmented deletions at VDJ junctions characterized type 1 diabetes patients.

Sequencing input: naive CD4+ T cells from blood. This sequence originates from a young man in good health.

CDR3: CASSSGQGNYGYTF. DNA for the CDR3: TGTGCCAGCAGCTCAGGACAGGGGAACTATGGCTACACCTTC. V is TRBV7-2 and J is TRBJ1-2; 9 positions agree with TRBD1. Germline trimming cut 4 bases from V and 2 bases from J; bases unmatched to any gene: 2. Per germline, CDR1 SGHTA and CDR2 FQGNSA. The CDR3 spans 14 residues.